The rows below give T cell receptor beta chains drawn from one sample of a study of CD4 T cells in relation to SARS-CoV-2 and coronaviruses. Assay: immunoSEQ multiplex PCR; the TCRdb copy retains only in-frame clones and omits some. This sample carries approximately 25,000 clones, about 76% of them seen once, and the ten largest clones take approximately 15%. These receptors' targets are unknown. Sequencing used CD4+ T cells from PBMCs, cultured in vitro. These receptors were obtained from a human donor in good health. Each CDR3 is given with its conserved first and last residue. The D gene is left open where the match is weak. A row's size may be missing; if present it is once, few, many or a size class.

clone size,CDR3 length,D gene,V gene,J gene,CDR3 DNA,CDR3 protein
once,14,TRBD1,TRBV9,TRBJ1-2,TGTGCCAGCAACCCGGGACAGCAGAACTATGGCTACACCTTC,CASNPGQQNYGYTF
NA,16,TRBD1,TRBV2,TRBJ2-7,TGTGCCAGCTCCCAGGGGTCGTGGACAGGGCGGCGCGAGCAGTACTTC,CASSQGSWTGRREQYF
NA,10,NA,TRBV19,TRBJ1-4,TGTGCCAGTCGCCGCGGGAAACTGTTTTTT,CASRRGKLFF
NA,15,NA,TRBV5-6,TRBJ1-3,TGTGCCAGCAGCTTTGTTAGGGGATCGGGAAACACCATATATTTT,CASSFVRGSGNTIYF
NA,13,TRBD2,TRBV2,TRBJ2-1,TGTGCCAGCAGGGTGACTAGTCGGGGGGGGCAGTTCTTC,CASRVTSRGGQFF
NA,11,NA,TRBV4-3,TRBJ2-3,TGCGCCAGCCGGGGCGCGGATACGCAGTATTTT,CASRGADTQYF
few,13,NA,TRBV19,TRBJ2-1,TGTGCCAGTAGTATTGGGGGGGCGAGGGAGCAGTTCTTC,CASSIGGAREQFF
NA,15,NA,TRBV4-1,TRBJ2-7,TGCGCCAGCAGCCAACCATCCCAGGGCTCCTACGAGCAGTACTTC,CASSQPSQGSYEQYF
few,13,NA,TRBV7-3,TRBJ1-2,TGTGCCAGCAGCTTAGTACGGAACTATGGCTACACCTTC,CASSLVRNYGYTF
NA,14,NA,TRBV19,TRBJ1-5,TGTGCCAGTAGTACGGGACCTACGGGTGAGCCCCAGCATTTT,CASSTGPTGEPQHF
once,14,NA,TRBV7-2,TRBJ2-3,TGTGCCAGCAGCCCTGGGGGAGGCACAGATACGCAGTATTTT,CASSPGGGTDTQYF
NA,14,NA,TRBV2,TRBJ2-5,TGTGCCAGCAGTGAAGTGAGTCCTTACGAGACCCAGTACTTC,CASSEVSPYETQYF
NA,14,TRBD2,TRBV29-1,TRBJ2-7,TGCAGCGTTGAATCTGGGGGGGGACCCTACGAGCAGTACTTC,CSVESGGGPYEQYF
NA,14,TRBD1,TRBV7-2,TRBJ2-3,TGTGCCAGCAGCTGGGGACAGTCGGCAGATACGCAGTATTTT,CASSWGQSADTQYF
once,14,NA,TRBV6-4,TRBJ2-3,TGTGCCAGCAGTGGTGCAGGGGGCACAGATACGCAGTATTTT,CASSGAGGTDTQYF
NA,13,TRBD1,TRBV7-8,TRBJ2-5,TGTGCCAGCAGCCAACAGGGGGCGCAGACCCAGTACTTC,CASSQQGAQTQYF
NA,16,TRBD1,TRBV3-1/TRBV3-2,TRBJ1-4,TGTGCCAGCAGCCCCCGGGACAGGGATGCTAATGAAAAACTGTTTTTT,CASSPRDRDANEKLFF
NA,14,TRBD1,TRBV12-5,TRBJ2-7,TGTGCTAGTGGTATTGACAGGGGCTTTGGGGAGCAGTACTTC,CASGIDRGFGEQYF
NA,19,NA,TRBV7-9,TRBJ1-4,TGTGCCAGCAGGCGAATAGACGACAGTTATTCGTTGGGTAATGAAAAACTGTTTTTT,CASRRIDDSYSLGNEKLFF
NA,15,TRBD1,TRBV7-8,TRBJ2-1,TGTGCCAGCAGCTTATTGGGACAGGGGAGGAATGAGCAGTTCTTC,CASSLLGQGRNEQFF
NA,14,NA,TRBV6-5,TRBJ1-1,TGTGCCAGCAGCCAACAGGGTGGAGACACTGAAGCTTTCTTT,CASSQQGGDTEAFF
NA,13,TRBD1,TRBV19,TRBJ2-5,TGTGCCAGTAGTGGACAGGTCCAAGAGACCCAGTACTTC,CASSGQVQETQYF
NA,14,NA,TRBV2,TRBJ1-4,TGTGCCAGCAGTGACGTAGTGGCCGAGGAAAAACTGTTTTTT,CASSDVVAEEKLFF
NA,13,NA,TRBV7-2,TRBJ1-2,TGTGCCAGCAGCCGACCAAATGTCGATGGCTACACCTTC,CASSRPNVDGYTF
NA,14,NA,TRBV7-3,TRBJ2-7,TGTGCCAGCAGCTTAACGGCCAGCGCCTACGAGCAGTACTTC,CASSLTASAYEQYF
NA,13,NA,TRBV6-5,TRBJ1-1,TGTGCCAGCACTCCAAGGAGGGGGGACCAAGCTTTCTTT,CASTPRRGDQAFF
NA,14,NA,TRBV7-3,TRBJ2-3,TGTGCCAGCAGCCCCGCCAGCCACACAGATACGCAGTATTTT,CASSPASHTDTQYF
NA,10,NA,TRBV29-1,TRBJ2-1,TGCAGAAGGGTCCACAATGAGCAGTTCTTC,CRRVHNEQFF
NA,15,NA,TRBV5-1,TRBJ2-1,TGCGCCAGCAGCTTGTTTGCGGGACGGTACAATGAGCAGTTCTTC,CASSLFAGRYNEQFF